This T cell receptor beta chain was identified during a study of beta chain features in type 1 diabetes (dated 2018 in TCRdb). About the study as a whole: No differences in mean age, gender distribution, total cell number or subset yield were found between patients and healthy donors. The study compared TCRB repertoires of sorted circulating CD4+ T cell subsets between recently diagnosed type 1 diabetes patients and matched healthy donors. Regulatory and stem cell-like memory subsets were isolated from only 8 patients and roughly 8 healthy donors, whereas naive and central memory subsets came from all 30 or so donors. A total of approximately 99,000,000 sorted cells were examined across all samples, and RNA yield correlated strongly with the number of cells per subset. What the study reported, not specific to this receptor: Sequencing cDNA rather than genomic DNA could over-represent highly expressing activated cells, although activation and CD3 levels did not differ between groups. Patients with type 1 diabetes made fewer insertions and deleted more nucleotides at VDJ recombination sites, implying thymic rearrangement abnormalities. Shorter templates might be favored by PCR, yet because patient and control samples were amplified and corrected together, any such skew would affect both groups equally. A moderate but significant shortening of TCRB CDR3 length was observed in type 1 diabetes patients in all four CD4+ subsets. The naive, central memory and regulatory TCRB repertoires appeared to resemble one another more closely among patients than among healthy donors. Because small numbers of individuals were included in the HLA sub-analyses, any influence of HLA type on TCRB rearrangement was left unresolved.

A note on this clone: Its antigen is not yet known. One base away there is no much larger clone; base qualities are not given.

Each donor gave one peripheral blood draw, averaging approximately 120 mL, which was collected into heparinised tubes. Naive, central memory, regulatory and stem cell-like memory CD4+ T cells were sorted on a BD FACSAria II using a panel including CD45RO, CCR7, CD25, CD127, CD95 and CD27. All sorted populations exceeded 95% purity. PBMCs were separated immediately by Lymphoprep density gradient centrifugation and were stained directly, without being cultured. Samples were stained and sorted in pairs, with one healthy donor and one patient per experiment, so that batch effects were minimized. Looking up the germline V gene (reference sequence) yields CDR1 SEHNR and CDR2 FQNEAQ. The CDR3 starts with the cysteine, ends with the phenylalanine, and has 16 residues. Only the CDR3 DNA is retained, 48 bases long and in frame from the first base. V is trimmed back by 4 bases and J by 2 bases, and the junction contains 4 bases that no gene match accounts for.

The entire amount of isolated RNA was reverse transcribed using the High Capacity cDNA Reverse Transcription Kit, so the sequenced TCRB transcripts were expressed ones. Deep immunoSEQ sequencing was applied to naive, central memory and regulatory T cell samples, giving an average of about 3.8 million total reads per sample. After sorted cells were lysed in RLT buffer, RNA was extracted with DNase-treated RNeasy Micro or Mini kits, with the choice depending on cell number. Each cell subset was processed on its own to prevent cross-contamination, while patient and healthy donor samples were processed together. Using the immunoSEQ multiplex PCR, TCRB sequences were amplified from cDNA into 87-bp fragments spanning the CDR3 region. The amplicons were sequenced using the Illumina HiSeq platform. Concerning the study's data processing: PCR bias was corrected computationally using synthetic template baselines, and reads within Hamming distance 2 were collapsed, with unmergeable singletons discarded. Reads were aligned to IMGT to assign V, D and J genes, CDR3 length, and insertions or deletions at six rearrangement sites. Clonotype counts were normalized to sorted cell number within each subset before computing true diversity and Gini coefficients with the tcR R package. Repertoire sharing was quantified using the overlap coefficient calculated on TCRB nucleotide sequences. The clones in this table, taken by TCRdb from immuneACCESS, are in-frame only. Not every clone is retained; where verified, under half of the shortfall comes from an unresolved V gene, and the cause of the rest is unknown. Clone size and the V and J calls come from that table; the DNA yielded D and trimming. This sample holds 52,000 or so clones; 40% to 65% were observed only once. Around 2.5% of the sample is held by the ten biggest clonotypes.

The TCR was taken from a woman aged 40 to 50 with type 1 diabetes. Recombination linked TRBV7-9 to TRBJ2-4, with 11 bases matching TRBD1. The sequencing sample was made of Tregs from blood. What the cell subset or site label conveys for this sample: regulatory CD4+ T cells. The CDR3 region reads CASSSGQGASKNIQYF. Here is the DNA: TGTGCCAGCAGCTCTGGACAGGGGGCTTCCAAAAACATTCAGTACTTC.